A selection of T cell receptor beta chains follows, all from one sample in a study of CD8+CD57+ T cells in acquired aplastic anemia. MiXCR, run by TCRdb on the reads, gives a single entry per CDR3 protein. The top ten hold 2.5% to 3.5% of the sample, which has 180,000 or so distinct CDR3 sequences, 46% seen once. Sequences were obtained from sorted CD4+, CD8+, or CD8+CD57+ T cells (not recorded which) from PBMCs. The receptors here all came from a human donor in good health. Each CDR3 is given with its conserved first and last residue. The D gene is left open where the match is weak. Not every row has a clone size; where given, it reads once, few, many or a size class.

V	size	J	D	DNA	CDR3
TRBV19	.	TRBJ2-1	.	TGTGCCAGTAGTATAGGACTAGGGTACAATGAGCAGTTCTTC	CASSIGLGYNEQFF
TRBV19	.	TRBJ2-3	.	TGTGCCAGTACCGCGTACCGAGGGGGGGATACGCAGTATTTT	CASTAYRGGDTQYF
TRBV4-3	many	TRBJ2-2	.	TGCGCCAGCAGCCGCCAGGTAGAACCCGGGGAGCTGTTTTTT	CASSRQVEPGELFF
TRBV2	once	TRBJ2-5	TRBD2	TGTGCCAGCAGTCAGATGGGACTACCCCAAGAGACCCAGTACTTC	CASSQMGLPQETQYF
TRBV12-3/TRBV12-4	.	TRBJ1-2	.	TGTGCCAGCAGTTTGGTAGGGTCCTCTAACTATGGCTACACCTTC	CASSLVGSSNYGYTF
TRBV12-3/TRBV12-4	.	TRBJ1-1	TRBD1	TGTGCCAGCAGCCCCGACAGGGACACTGAAGCTTTCTTT	CASSPDRDTEAFF
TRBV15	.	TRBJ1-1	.	TGTGCCACCAGCGCGCATTCTAACACTGAAGCTTTCTTT	CATSAHSNTEAFF
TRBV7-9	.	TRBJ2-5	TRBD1	TGTGCCAGCAGCTCCGACAGGGGTAGGGAGACCCAGTACTTC	CASSSDRGRETQYF
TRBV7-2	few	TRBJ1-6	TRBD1	TGTGCCAGCAGAGCCGGGACAGGGAATTCACCCCTCCACTTT	CASRAGTGNSPLHF
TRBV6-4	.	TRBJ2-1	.	TGTGCCAGCGGGCCAGGGCGGGAAACCAATGAGCAGTTCTTC	CASGPGRETNEQFF
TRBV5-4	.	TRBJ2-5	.	TGTGCCAGCAGCAAGACCCACCAAACGGGAGATACCCAGTACTTC	CASSKTHQTGDTQYF
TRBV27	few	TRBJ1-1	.	TGTGCCAGCAGTCTTACAGTTCCCCCCGTAGCTTTCTTT	CASSLTVPPVAFF
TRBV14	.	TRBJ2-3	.	TGTGCCAGCAGCCAAGATCGAAGTTCGGATACGCAGTATTTT	CASSQDRSSDTQYF
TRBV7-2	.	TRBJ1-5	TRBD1	TGTGCCAGCAGCTTGGACAGGGGGCATCAGCCCCAGCATTTT	CASSLDRGHQPQHF
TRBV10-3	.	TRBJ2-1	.	TGTGCCATCCAAAGTGGGGACTCCTACAATGAGCAGTTCTTC	CAIQSGDSYNEQFF
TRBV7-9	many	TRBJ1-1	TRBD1	TGTGCCAGCAGCCCGACAGGGGGCCCGAACACTGAAGCTTTCTTT	CASSPTGGPNTEAFF
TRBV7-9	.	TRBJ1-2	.	TGTGCCAGCAGCCTACGCGGGGCTAACTATGGCTACACCTTC	CASSLRGANYGYTF
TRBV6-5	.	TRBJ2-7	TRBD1	TGTGCCAGCAGTTACTCGGGACAGGGACACTACGAGCAGTACTTC	CASSYSGQGHYEQYF
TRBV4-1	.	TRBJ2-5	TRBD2	TGCGCCAGCAGCAACGGACTAGCGGGTTCGGAGACCCAGTACTTC	CASSNGLAGSETQYF
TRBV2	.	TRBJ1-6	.	TGTGCCAGCAGTATCGGGTCGTCCTATAATTCACCCCTCCACTTT	CASSIGSSYNSPLHF
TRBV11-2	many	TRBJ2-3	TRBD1	TGTGCCAGCAGCTTATCAACAGGGGCCACAGATACGCAGTATTTT	CASSLSTGATDTQYF
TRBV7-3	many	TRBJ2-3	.	TGTGCCAGCAGCTTATGGGGGCCCGGCGGGGGCACAGATACGCAGTATTTT	CASSLWGPGGGTDTQYF
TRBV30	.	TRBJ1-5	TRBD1	TGTGCCTGGAGTCCAGGGGGCGAAAATCAGCCCCAGCATTTT	CAWSPGGENQPQHF